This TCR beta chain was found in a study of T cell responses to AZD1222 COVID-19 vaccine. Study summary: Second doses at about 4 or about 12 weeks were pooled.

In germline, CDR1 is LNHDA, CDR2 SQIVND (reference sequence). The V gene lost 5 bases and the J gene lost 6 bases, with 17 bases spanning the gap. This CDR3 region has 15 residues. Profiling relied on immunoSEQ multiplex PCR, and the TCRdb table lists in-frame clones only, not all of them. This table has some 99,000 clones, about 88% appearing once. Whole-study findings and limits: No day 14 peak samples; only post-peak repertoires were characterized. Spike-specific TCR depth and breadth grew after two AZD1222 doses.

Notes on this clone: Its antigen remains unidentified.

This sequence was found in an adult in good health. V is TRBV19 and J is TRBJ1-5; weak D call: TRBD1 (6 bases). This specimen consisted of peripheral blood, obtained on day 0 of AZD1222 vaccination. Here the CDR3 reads CASSPQGSIGQPQHF. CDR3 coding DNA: TGTGCCAGTAGTCCCCAGGGGTCTATCGGTCAGCCCCAGCATTTT.